This T cell receptor (beta chain) was documented in a study of T cells in Graves' hyperthyroidism and ophthalmopathy (dated by TCRdb to between 2019 and 2020). Looking at the study overall: Peripheral blood samples were taken at the time of initial diagnosis, prior to any treatment. A discovery cohort of approximately 100 patients, roughly 45 with Graves' ophthalmopathy and under 60 with stable Graves' hyperthyroidism, was used to find distinguishing TCR V-J signatures. The 100 or so discovery patients were randomly split 7:3 into training and test sets. According to the paper, TCR Vbeta CDR3 sequencing was carried out on around 140 peripheral blood samples, which came from under 50 ophthalmopathy, around 74 hyperthyroidism and 17 progressor patients. After sampling, hyperthyroidism patients received methimazole starting at 30 mg daily, and ophthalmopathy patients received high-dose intravenous methylprednisolone. Whether ophthalmopathy could be predicted prospectively was tested in an independent validation cohort made up of about 20 hyperthyroidism patients plus 17 patients who later progressed to ophthalmopathy. In roughly six Graves' hyperthyroidism patients, the study also compared T-cell repertoires from thyroid tissue with T-cell repertoires from blood. General findings and caveats noted by the study authors: In validation, the model predicted progression to ophthalmopathy a median of roughly 6.2 months before onset, with 65% to 71% sensitivity and roughly 79% specificity. Sample size was not statistically predetermined, and investigators were not blinded to group allocation. Ophthalmopathy was separated from stable hyperthyroidism by a 13 V-J signature model, with around 88% sensitivity and about 81% specificity obtained in cross-validation and 80%/75% obtained in testing. Most expanded thyroid clonotypes (frequency above 0.001) were also detected in blood, a finding suggesting that blood repertoires may reflect thyroid immune responses.

TCR beta CDR3 regions were amplified from RNA transcripts. For the first round of RT-PCR on the TCR CDR3, the HTBI primer set was used together with the Qiagen OneStep RT-PCR kit. Libraries were constructed in a second round of multiplex PCR, after which size selection and purification were carried out. Libraries were sequenced paired-end with 100 bp reads on an Illumina HiSeq2000. The paper's processing steps were these. SOAPnuke was used to process the raw data, with reads discarded if the reads contained adapters or uncalled bases, had a mean Phred below 15, or lacked an exact constant-primer or identifier match. COPE v1.2.5 was used to merge the high-quality paired reads, and each unique nucleotide sequence was defined as a clonotype. Clonotypes were aligned to IMGT TRBV, TRBD and TRBJ reference segments using MiTCR v1.1. Only V-J combinations with frequency above 0.0001, covering roughly 99% of repertoires, were analysed. The TCS score was defined as F50 (clonal expansion) divided by E x V (chaos), with BLOSUM62-based TCRdist calculated between CDR3 peptides within each V-J. Welch's t-statistics and random forest reduced fewer than 600 V-J features to about 12, which were used in a naive Bayes classifier (R e1071). TCRdb trimmed public reads at Q25 via fastp, called clones via MiXCR and kept in-frame beta chains. Entries that share a CDR3 protein sequence are merged under the most common genes and DNA. V and J calls and clone size were set by TCRdb, not the authors. Here the sample has some 400,000 distinct CDR3 sequences; 19% occur a single time. Together, the top ten hold about 4% of the sample.

Stable Graves' hyperthyroidism was defined as no progression to ophthalmopathy during 18 months of follow-up. The hyperthyroidism patients were between 18 and 65 years old and newly diagnosed, with a disease duration of less than 2 months. Patients with uncontrolled infections, other autoimmune diseases, pregnancy or lactation were excluded. Clinical symptoms, serum thyroxine and TRAb, thyroid ultrasound, and orbital computed tomography formed the basis for the diagnoses. PBMCs were separated from 10 ml of fresh peripheral blood using Ficoll-Paque density gradient centrifugation. Total RNA was extracted using Trizol reagent, and RNA quality was assessed on an Agilent 2100 Bioanalyzer. Here V drops 5 bases and J drops 9 bases, and the junction holds 6 bases not matched to any gene. Measured from the cysteine to the phenylalanine, the CDR3 is 13 residues long. The only DNA kept is the CDR3, 39 bases in frame from the first base. CDR1 MDHEN and CDR2 SYDVKM are derived from the germline V gene.

With regard to this clonotype: Its antigen specificity is not known. It has no much larger one-base neighbor in the sample; base qualities were not kept.

The chain couples TRBV28 to TRBJ1-5; 8 junctional bases match TRBD1. The receptor was derived from a woman aged 18-30 years with Graves' hyperthyroidism. Specimen: blood. This receptor has the CDR3 CASSPGQARPQHF. The DNA is as follows: TGTGCCAGCAGTCCGGGACAGGCCCGGCCCCAGCATTTT.